The 20 T cell receptor beta chains listed next were all sequenced from one sample in a study of T cell responses to AZD1222 COVID-19 vaccine. Some clones are missing from TCRdb's copy, which holds only in-frame ones; the method was immunoSEQ multiplex PCR. The table includes 110,000 to 150,000 clones, approximately 93% detected once. Sequenced material: peripheral blood, taken after recovery from COVID-19. Receptors originate from an adult who had recovered from COVID-19.

The chain carries TRBV2 and TRBJ2-7; D call uncertain. Germline V gene lookup returns CDR1 SNHLY and CDR2 FYNNEI. The CDR3 is made up of 14 amino acids. Trimming shortened V by 9 bases and J by 2 bases, and 17 bases separated the two germline ends. CDR3 amino acids: CARTTAEHPYEQYF. As DNA, the CDR3 is TGTGCCAGAACGACGGCGGAACACCCCTACGAGCAGTACTTC.

The CDR3, as DNA: TGCGCCAGCAGCTTGGAATTGGCTAGCTTCATGAACATTCAGTACTTC. Translated: CASSLELASFMNIQYF. The chain is built from TRBV5-1 and TRBJ2-4; D is perhaps TRBD2 (5 bases). CDR3 length: 16 amino acids. The V gene lost 0 bases and the J gene lost 7 bases, with 17 bases spanning the gap. CDR1 is SGHRS and CDR2 is YFSETQ in the germline V gene.

The chain has TRBV11-2 and TRBJ1-1; TRBD1 is a possible D gene (6 bases). V lost 1 base and J lost 5, with 11 bases in between. The CDR3 runs 14 residues. CDR1 SGHAT and CDR2 FQNNGV come from the germline V gene. As DNA, the CDR3 is TGTGCCAGCAGCTTAGGGGCAGGGGAAACTGAAGCTTTCTTT. It yields the protein CASSLGAGETEAFF.

V is TRBV7-9 and J is TRBJ2-3; 14 nucleotides align to TRBD2. The CDR3 contains 19 residues. The V gene's germline CDR1 is SEHNR and CDR2 FQNEAQ (reference sequence). V lost 5 bases and J lost 1; bases outside the gene matches: 11. This CDR3 is CASSSYGTSGRGGTDTQYF. CDR3 sequence (DNA): TGTGCCAGCAGCAGCTACGGGACTAGCGGGAGAGGGGGCACAGATACGCAGTATTTT.

The chain is built from TRBV9 and TRBJ2-3, with unresolved D. V was cut by 4 bases and J by 2 bases, with 17 bases left in between. The CDR3 is 16 amino acids. Germline CDR1 SGDLS, CDR2 YYNGEE. The CDR3 here is CASSLNPAKHTDTQYF. The CDR3 nucleotides are TGTGCCAGCAGCTTAAACCCGGCCAAACACACAGATACGCAGTATTTT.

The chain has TRBV10-1 and TRBJ2-1; 12 bases line up with TRBD2. The CDR3 is made up of 16 amino acids. Germline loops: CDR1 WNHNN, CDR2 SYGVQD (reference sequence). J was trimmed by 2 bases and V by 6 bases; bases with no gene match: 5. The CDR3: CASRRTSGIAYNEQFF. The CDR3 DNA reads TGCGCCAGCAGGAGGACTAGCGGGATTGCCTACAATGAGCAGTTCTTC.

The V gene is TRBV19, the J gene TRBJ2-6, with D hard to call. From germline, CDR1 is LNHDA and CDR2 SQIVND (reference sequence). Trimming took 1 base from V and 4 from J, leaving 2 bases between them. The CDR3 runs 13 residues. The CDR3 DNA reads as TGTGCCAGTAGTATAGCGGGGGCCAACGTCCTGACTTTC. Amino acids: CASSIAGANVLTF.

The chain combines TRBV15 with TRBJ2-7; TRBD1 matches 11 bases. The CDR3 spans 13 residues. J lost 1 base, V lost 9 bases, and 2 bases had no gene match. Germline-derived CDR1 and CDR2 are LNHNV and YYDKDF (reference sequence). CDR3 bases: TGTGCCACGGGACAGGGGGGATCCTACGAGCAGTACTTC. The encoded protein is CATGQGGSYEQYF.

The chain carries TRBV19 and TRBJ2-1, with TRBD1 as a possible D gene (6 bases). The CDR3 extends over 17 amino acids. Looked up from germline, CDR1 is LNHDA and CDR2 is SQIVND (reference sequence). The V end lost 3 bases, the J end lost 0 bases, and 15 bases lay between the germline ends. In DNA, the CDR3 is TGTGCCAGTAGTATGGAAACAGGGCTGAGCTCCTACAATGAGCAGTTCTTC. This sequence encodes CASSMETGLSSYNEQFF.

The chain combines TRBV9 with TRBJ1-4; D call uncertain. The CDR3 is 16 residues long. The germline V and J ends were trimmed by 4 bases and 0 bases, with 13 bases remaining between them. The V gene's germline CDR1 is SGDLS and CDR2 YYNGEE. The CDR3 sequence: CASSSTSTTTNEKLFF. CDR3 DNA: TGTGCCAGCAGCTCGACGTCGACAACAACTAATGAAAAACTGTTTTTT.

V usage is TRBV7-3 and J usage is TRBJ2-1, with 7 bases lining up with TRBD1. V shed 3 bases, J shed 6 bases, and the junction held 2 bases outside the gene matches. There are 13 residues in the CDR3. Germline V CDR1 and CDR2: SGHTA, FQGTGA. Written as DNA, the CDR3 is TGTGCCAGCAGCTTCGACAGGGCCAATGAGCAGTTCTTC. This codes for CASSFDRANEQFF.

This chain links TRBV25-1 with TRBJ2-7; 12 bases line up with TRBD2. The V and J ends lost 8 bases and 5 bases, in that order; junction bases with no gene match: 7. Per the germline V gene, CDR1 is MGHDK and CDR2 is SYGVNS. The CDR3 is 14 amino acids. The CDR3, as DNA: TGTGCCAGCGCTACTAGCGGGAGGTTCCACGAGCAGTACTTC. This gives the protein CASATSGRFHEQYF.

The chain employs TRBV20-1 and TRBJ2-7; D unclear. There are 11 residues in the CDR3. The V end lost 2 bases, the J end lost 7 bases, and 9 bases lay between the germline ends. CDR1 is DFQATT, CDR2 SNEGSKA, per germline (reference sequence). In nucleotides, the CDR3 is TGCAGTGCTAGAAACTTGGAAGAGCAGTACTTC. Its translation: CSARNLEEQYF.

V and J are TRBV7-9 and TRBJ2-1; 7 bases match TRBD1. V gave up 5 bases and J gave up 5 bases; unmatched junction bases: 9. Germline-derived CDR1 and CDR2 are SEHNR and FQNEAQ (reference sequence). The CDR3 totals 15 residues. The CDR3 coding sequence is TGTGCCAGCAGCCCTTTTCGGGACAGCAACAATGAGCAGTTCTTC. Translating it yields CASSPFRDSNNEQFF.

This chain uses TRBV27 with TRBJ1-5; 9 positions agree with TRBD1. J was trimmed by 4 bases and V by 6 bases; bases with no gene match: 13. Germline values: CDR1 MNHEY, CDR2 SMNVEV (reference sequence). The CDR3 length is 17 residues. CDR3 sequence reads: CASSSDYAGQGNQPQHF. As DNA, the CDR3 is TGTGCCAGCAGCTCAGACTACGCGGGACAGGGAAATCAGCCCCAGCATTTT.

The rearrangement joins TRBV5-1 to TRBJ1-2; TRBD1 might be the D (6 bases). V gave up 4 bases and J gave up 8 bases, with 15 bases separating them. The CDR3 runs 13 residues. Per the germline V gene, CDR1 is SGHRS and CDR2 is YFSETQ. CDR3 sequence: CASSQTGAEGYTF. DNA for the CDR3: TGCGCCAGCAGCCAAACGGGGGCTGAGGGCTACACCTTC.

V usage is TRBV5-4 and J usage is TRBJ2-1; 8 bases fit TRBD2. Germline V gives CDR1 SGHNT, CDR2 YYREEE (reference sequence). J gave up 0 bases and V 0 bases, and 5 bases lay outside the gene matches. This CDR3 contains 17 residues. The CDR3: CASSLALAGGSYNEQFF. As DNA, the CDR3 is TGTGCCAGCAGCTTGGCCCTAGCGGGCGGCTCCTACAATGAGCAGTTCTTC.

Notes on this clone: In the same sample, other DNA sequences code for this CDR3. The CDR3 spells CASSQGGEKLFF. Here the CDR3 DNA reads TGTGCCAGCAGCCAAGGAGGAGAAAAACTGTTTTTT. The chain combines TRBV3-1 (or the pseudogene TRBV3-2) with TRBJ1-4; no clear D. This CDR3 has 12 residues. Trimming shortened V by 1 base and J by 8 bases, and 5 bases separated the two germline ends. The germline V gene has CDR1 LGHDT and CDR2 YNNKEL (reference sequence).

This chain connects TRBV3-1 (or the pseudogene TRBV3-2) to TRBJ2-3; 9 nucleotides line up with TRBD2. CDR1 LGHDT and CDR2 YNNKEL come from the germline V gene (reference sequence). The V gene end was trimmed by 2 bases and the J gene end by 0 bases; junction bases not matched to a gene: 0. This CDR3 comprises 15 residues. The CDR3 protein is CASSQLAGSTDTQYF. CDR3 nucleotide sequence: TGTGCCAGCAGCCAACTAGCGGGAAGCACAGATACGCAGTATTTT.

The chain couples TRBV12-3 or TRBV12-4 to TRBJ2-1; D is uncertain. The CDR3 has 11 residues. The ends were cut back, 3 bases at V and 8 bases at J, with 5 bases in the middle. CDR3 loop: CASSLGHEQFF. For the CDR3, the DNA is TGTGCCAGCAGTTTGGGCCATGAGCAGTTCTTC.